Sequencing of this T cell receptor beta chain was carried out in a study of cytomegalovirus exposure and HLA in healthy donors. Across the whole study: From about 170 million T cells, an earlier analysis saw roughly 110 million unique TCR beta sequences. Membership in the Caucasian-associated ancestry cluster was found for about four fifths of approximately 380 genotyped donors. Broader study findings: The authors considered a cluster of highly shared sequence variants likely to be a sequencing artifact. In a later analysis, common viral pathogens appeared linked to several of the most significant clusters.

Vbeta (60) and Jbeta (13) primers were used in the PCR. Assay: immunoSEQ multiplex PCR; the TCRdb copy retains only in-frame clones and omits some. The sample shows 100,000 to 150,000 clones, less than 80% of them seen only once. A note on this clone: No antigen is known for it. The junction departs from germline at one end; a sequencing error may be responsible.

CDR3 length: 15 residues. Germline-derived CDR1 and CDR2 are KGHSH and LQKENI. The sequenced sample consisted of PBMCs. The chain uses TRBV18 and TRBJ1-4; D might be TRBD1 (6 bases). This receptor was identified in a man aged 30 to 39 in good health and CMV-seronegative. The CDR3 region has the DNA TGTGCCAGCTCCCCACGACAGGCAACTAATGAAAAACTGTTTTTT. Encoded protein: CASSPRQATNEKLFF. The complete variable domain, with remaining parts taken from reference TRBV18 and TRBJ1-4, reads NAGVMQNPRHLVRRRGQEARLRCSPMKGHSHVYWYRQLPEEGLKFMVYLQKENIIDESGMPKERFSAEFPKEGPSILRIQQVVRGDSAAYFCASSPRQATNEKLFFGSGTQLSVL.